These 7 T cell receptor beta chains were all obtained from the same sample, sequenced in a study of cytomegalovirus exposure and HLA in healthy donors. The study ran its PCR with 60 Vbeta and 13 Jbeta primers. Using immunoSEQ multiplex PCR, the repertoire was profiled, and TCRdb retains in-frame clones only, with some absent. Here the sample spans about 140,000 clones, roughly 76% being singletons. Sequencing was carried out using PBMCs. The source is a female donor in good health and CMV-seronegative.

In its sample, this clone was seen once. V gene TRBV6-1 combines with J gene TRBJ2-3, with 11 bases identical to TRBD2. The CDR3 has 17 residues. Trimming at V came to 4 bases and at J to 0 bases, leaving 6 bases not matched to a gene. From germline, CDR1 is MNHNS and CDR2 SASEGT. The CDR3 region is CASSVAGGALSTDTQYF. For the CDR3, the DNA is TGTGCCAGCAGTGTAGCGGGGGGGGCCCTTAGCACAGATACGCAGTATTTT.

The chain employs TRBV2 and TRBJ2-7; 8 positions match TRBD2. CDR1 is SNHLY, CDR2 FYNNEI, per germline. The trim removed 5 bases at V and 7 bases at J, leaving 16 bases unmatched. The CDR3 consists of 16 residues. DNA for the CDR3: TGTGCCAGCAGTACCCTAGCGGGTGGACCTCGTCGGGAGCAGTACTTC. Its protein product is CASSTLAGGPRREQYF. The entire variable domain, with the rest obtained from reference TRBV2 and TRBJ2-7, is as follows: EPEVTQTPSHQVTQMGQEVILRCVPISNHLYFYWYRQILGQKVEFLVSFYNNEISEKSEIFDDQFSVERPDGSNFTLKIRSTKLEDSAMYFCASSTLAGGPRREQYFGPGTRLTVT.

The chain combines TRBV14 with TRBJ2-2; D unclear. V shed 4 bases and J shed 1 base, with 7 bases lying between them. The CDR3 runs to 14 residues. The germline CDR1 and CDR2 sequences are SGHDN and FVKESK. The CDR3 spells CASSRVRNTGELFF. The CDR3 region has the DNA TGTGCCAGCAGCCGTGTTAGGAACACCGGGGAGCTGTTTTTT. The full variable domain, completed using reference TRBV14 and TRBJ2-2, is EAGVTQFPSHSVIEKGQTVTLRCDPISGHDNLYWYRRVMGKEIKFLLHFVKESKQDESGMPNNRFLAERTGGTYSTLKVQPAELEDSGVYFCASSRVRNTGELFFGEGSRLTVL.

This rearrangement joins TRBV25-1 to TRBJ2-6; D perhaps matches TRBD2 (7 bases). The V end was cut by 8 bases, the J end by 7 bases, with 12 bases between. CDR3 length equals 13 residues. The germline V gene has CDR1 MGHDK and CDR2 SYGVNS. DNA of the CDR3: TGTGCCAGCGGGGAGGGGGGAGCCAACGTCCTGACTTTC. Its translation is CASGEGGANVLTF.

This chain connects TRBV28 to TRBJ1-5; D may be TRBD1 (5 bases). The CDR3 spans 15 residues. Deletions cut 6 bases from V and 1 base from J, with 13 bases between. Germline-derived CDR1 and CDR2 are MDHEN and SYDVKM. CDR3: CASSPQGISNQPQHF. CDR3 coding DNA: TGTGCCAGCAGCCCCCAGGGAATCAGCAATCAGCCCCAGCATTTT. The full variable domain, in which reference TRBV28 and TRBJ1-5 provide the parts outside the CDR3, is DVKVTQSSRYLVKRTGEKVFLECVQDMDHENMFWYRQDPGLGLRLIYFSYDVKMKEKGDIPEGYSVSREKKERFSLILESASTNQTSMYLCASSPQGISNQPQHFGDGTRLSIL.

V gene TRBV11-3 combines with J gene TRBJ2-1; 7 nucleotides align to TRBD2. Trimming removed 8 bases from V and 0 bases from J; junction bases left unmatched: 4. This CDR3 contains 14 residues. From germline, CDR1 is SGHNT and CDR2 YENEEA. The CDR3 DNA is TGTGCCAGCGCGACTAGCTACTCCTACAATGAGCAGTTCTTC. Amino acids: CASATSYSYNEQFF. The variable domain in full, completed from reference TRBV11-3 and TRBJ2-1, reads EAGVVQSPRYKIIEKKQPVAFWCNPISGHNTLYWYLQNLGQGPELLIRYENEEAVDDSQLPKDRFSAERLKGVDSTLKIQPAELGDSAVYLCASATSYSYNEQFFGPGTRLTVL.

The rearrangement links TRBV9 to TRBJ2-7; a possible D gene is TRBD2 (5 bases). Germline values: CDR1 SGDLS, CDR2 YYNGEE. Trimming left V 0 bases short and J 3 bases short, with 10 bases between. The CDR3 loop spans 14 amino acids. This chain's CDR3 is CASSVDGLYYEQYF. CDR3 bases: TGTGCCAGCAGCGTAGACGGACTTTACTACGAGCAGTACTTC. Drawing the rest from reference TRBV9 and TRBJ2-7, the complete variable domain is DSGVTQTPKHLITATGQRVTLRCSPRSGDLSVYWYQQSLDQGLQFLIQYYNGEERAKGNILERFSAQQFPDLHSELNLSSLELGDSALYFCASSVDGLYYEQYFGPGTRLTVT.